Shown below are 18 T cell receptor beta chains from a single sample sequenced in a study of T cell changes during pregnancy in multiple sclerosis. Generated by immunoSEQ multiplex PCR, the TCRdb table keeps only in-frame clones and is missing some. The sample records roughly 49,000 clones, 80% to 95% being singletons. Sequencing used CD4+ T cells from peripheral blood mononuclear cells, obtained in the second trimester of pregnancy. Receptors originate from a female donor with multiple sclerosis, enrolled in a pregnancy study.

The chain uses TRBV4-1 and TRBJ1-2; TRBD1 aligns across 7 bases. V was pared by 2 bases and J by 7 bases, with 10 bases of the junction left unmatched. Germline V gives CDR1 MGHRA, CDR2 YSYEKL. This CDR3 region has 15 residues. CDR3 residues: CASSQPGQRGVGYTF. Written as DNA, the CDR3 is TGCGCCAGCAGCCAACCGGGACAGCGAGGGGTTGGCTACACCTTC.

This clone turned up a few times. CDR3 amino acids: CASSLGVYGYTF. As DNA, the CDR3 is TGCGCCAGCAGCTTAGGGGTCTATGGCTACACCTTC. The rearrangement joins TRBV5-1 to TRBJ1-2; D is perhaps TRBD1 (5 bases). Per the germline V gene, CDR1 is SGHRS and CDR2 is YFSETQ. This CDR3 has 12 residues. Trimming took off 2 bases at V and 4 bases at J, with 6 bases between the two ends.

This chain uses TRBV6-1 with TRBJ2-3; D call uncertain. CDR3 length: 16 amino acids. The germline V gene encodes CDR1 MNHNS and CDR2 SASEGT. V was trimmed by 2 bases and J by 0 bases, leaving 12 bases between them. The CDR3 loop reads CASSERLGSSTDTQYF. The CDR3 DNA is TGTGCCAGCAGTGAAAGATTGGGCTCTAGCACAGATACGCAGTATTTT.

The chain uses TRBV29-1 and TRBJ2-5; 7 nucleotides line up with TRBD2. The germline V gene encodes CDR1 SQVTM and CDR2 ANQGSEA. This CDR3 comprises 11 residues. The DNA for the CDR3 is TGCACCTGCGGGGGAGGGGAGACCCAGTACTTC. Protein: CTCGGGETQYF.

As to this clone: At one of its ends the junction is not consistent with the germline gene, which may arise from a read error. The V call is TRBV10-3, the J call TRBJ2-5, with no clear D. The germline V gene has CDR1 ENHRY and CDR2 SYGVKD. This CDR3 region has 14 residues. This chain's CDR3 is CATSGSAAGETQYF. CDR3 DNA sequence: TGTGCCACCAGTGGATCTGCTGCCGGGGAGACCCAGTACTTC.

J is TRBJ1-1 and V is TRBV19, with D unclear. Trimming took off 3 bases at V and 0 bases at J, with 8 bases between the two ends. The CDR3 has 14 residues. Germline loops: CDR1 LNHDA, CDR2 SQIVND (reference sequence). Written as DNA, the CDR3 is TGTGCCAGTAGTATCGGGTTCATGAACACTGAAGCTTTCTTT. Amino acid sequence: CASSIGFMNTEAFF.

The chain links TRBV6-1 to TRBJ1-1, with TRBD1 matching 7 bases. The CDR3 runs to 15 residues. With 0 bases clipped from V and 6 bases from J, the junction kept 7 bases outside the gene matches. From germline, CDR1 is MNHNS and CDR2 SASEGT. In nucleotides, the CDR3 is TGTGCCAGCAGTGAAGCCGGGACAGCGTACGCTGAAGCTTTCTTT. It is translated as CASSEAGTAYAEAFF.

V and J are TRBV19 and TRBJ1-2, with D possibly being TRBD1 (5 bases). CDR3 length: 13 amino acids. The germline gives CDR1 LNHDA, CDR2 SQIVND (reference sequence). Trimming pared 10 bases from V and 8 bases from J, leaving 20 bases between. The CDR3 DNA is TGTGCCACCCAAATGGGGGGTGGATACGGCTACACCTTC. Protein sequence: CATQMGGGYGYTF.

The chain recombines TRBV5-8 with TRBJ1-2; possible D gene TRBD1, 6 bases. Trimming stripped 4 bases from V and 3 bases from J, with 13 bases between. The CDR3 sequence is 14 residues long. The germline gives CDR1 SGHTS, CDR2 YDEGEE. The CDR3 region is CASSRTGFHYGYTF. The CDR3 DNA sequence: TGTGCCAGCAGCCGCACAGGGTTTCACTATGGCTACACCTTC.

The genes are TRBV9 and TRBJ2-5; 13 bases agree with TRBD2. The V and J ends lost 4 bases and 5 bases, in that order; junction bases with no gene match: 2. The CDR3 length is 14 residues. The germline V gene encodes CDR1 SGDLS and CDR2 YYNGEE. The CDR3 nucleotides read TGTGCCAGCAGCCCACTAGCGGGAGGGGAGACCCAGTACTTC. Amino acid sequence: CASSPLAGGETQYF.

This clone was counted once. Compared with germline, one end of the junction differs, possibly owing to a read error. The J gene is TRBJ1-2, the V gene TRBV19, with a possible D match to TRBD1 (6 bases). The CDR3 is made up of 14 amino acids. Germline-derived CDR1 and CDR2 are LNHDA and SQIVND (reference sequence). The CDR3 protein is CASSIAQGNYGYTF. In nucleotides, the CDR3 is TGTGCCAGTAGTATAGCACAGGGTAACTACGGCTACACCTTC. The full variable domain, rest sourced from reference TRBV19 and TRBJ1-2, is DGGITQSPKYLFRKEGQNVTLSCEQNLNHDAMYWYRQDPGQGLRLIYYSQIVNDFQKGDIAEGYSVSREKKESFPLTVTSAQKNPTAFYLCASSIAQGNYGYTFGSGTRLTVV.

This clone turned up a few times. This rearrangement joins TRBV5-4 to TRBJ2-2, with D perhaps TRBD2 (6 bases). The CDR3 is made up of 15 amino acids. Germline CDR1 is SGHNT and CDR2 is YYREEE (reference sequence). V shed 0 bases and J shed 4 bases, with 10 bases lying between them. CDR3: CASSLAGVITGELFF. CDR3 DNA: TGTGCCAGCAGCTTGGCGGGGGTCATCACCGGGGAGCTGTTTTTT.

The chain links TRBV4-1 to TRBJ1-2; 7 bases map to TRBD1. This CDR3 region has 14 residues. V lost 4 bases, J lost 2 bases, and 4 bases stayed unmatched. The germline V gene has CDR1 MGHRA and CDR2 YSYEKL. CDR3 sequence: CASSRQTGNYGYTF. The DNA of the CDR3 is TGCGCCAGCAGCCGACAGACAGGGAACTATGGCTACACCTTC.

The gene calls are TRBV19 and TRBJ2-2, with 11 bases identical to TRBD1. The CDR3 is 15 amino acids. V lost 5 bases and J lost 5; bases outside the gene matches: 4. Germline V gene lookup returns CDR1 LNHDA and CDR2 SQIVND (reference sequence). The CDR3 region is CASSGTGGRTGELFF. In nucleotides, the CDR3 is TGTGCCAGTAGTGGGACAGGGGGTCGAACCGGGGAGCTGTTTTTT.

V usage is TRBV7-2 and J usage is TRBJ2-3; no reliable D call. The CDR3 sequence is 12 residues long. V was shortened by 5 bases and J by 5 bases, with 8 bases between the two germline ends. Germline-derived CDR1 and CDR2 are SGHTA and FQGNSA. The CDR3 DNA follows: TGTGCCAGCAGCACAAGAAGAGATACGCAGTATTTT. This gives the protein CASSTRRDTQYF.

This sequence joins TRBV7-2 and TRBJ1-2; no definite D call. This CDR3 has 15 amino acids. V was cut by 2 bases and J by 6 bases, with 16 bases left in between. The germline V gene encodes CDR1 SGHTA and CDR2 FQGNSA. CDR3 region: CASSLTMTRPNGYTF. CDR3 nucleotide sequence: TGTGCCAGCAGCTTAACCATGACTAGACCGAATGGCTACACCTTC.

This chain uses TRBV7-8 with TRBJ1-1, with D possibly being TRBD1 (5 bases). There are 15 residues in the CDR3. V lost 4 bases to trimming and J lost 3 bases, with 15 bases between them. Germline lookup yields CDR1 SGHVS and CDR2 FQNEAQ. Here the CDR3 reads CASSSIGGGDTEAFF. DNA of the CDR3: TGTGCCAGCAGCTCTATCGGGGGTGGCGACACTGAAGCTTTCTTT.

Only a few counts were recorded for this clone. This chain joins TRBV27 and TRBJ1-2; tentatively, D is TRBD1 (5 bases). This CDR3 comprises 12 residues. V gave up 4 bases and J gave up 2 bases, with 5 bases separating them. CDR1 is MNHEY, CDR2 SMNVEV, per germline (reference sequence). The CDR3 is CASSSGNYGYTF. Here the CDR3 DNA reads TGTGCCAGCAGTTCAGGGAACTATGGCTACACCTTC.